This T cell receptor (beta chain) is drawn from a study of blood T cell repertoires in COVID-19 (dated by TCRdb to the early 2020s). Turning to the overall study: Collaborator samples came from the United States, Italy and Spain and covered acute and convalescent phases of COVID-19. The material from the prospective study consisted of cDNA or gDNA derived from T cells, B-cell-depleted T cells, or PBMCs. The dataset comprised deeply sampled blood TCRbeta repertoires from subjects exposed to, actively infected with, or recovered from COVID-19. The repertoires were released in a freely available public database meant as a resource for research on the immune response to SARS-CoV-2. The samples were drawn from the first 160 participants of the ongoing ImmuneRACE study and from 1,254 subjects provided by 6 global collaborators. The sample metadata nearly always contained a de-identified subject ID, COVID-19 status, age in years and sex. Where HLA class I and class II types were available, the types were taken from metadata supplied by the sample provider, not from assay-based typing.

According to the germline V gene, CDR1 reads SNHLY and CDR2 reads FYNNEI. For this chain, trimming is 4 bases at the V end and 4 bases at the J end, and the number of junction bases without a gene match is 10. The CDR3 holds 17 amino acids from the cysteine to the phenylalanine. The entry retains the CDR3 DNA only, 51 bases that are in frame from base 1. Comment on this clone: Its antigen is still unknown. No clone much larger than this one lies a single base away; base qualities are absent.

One collaborating source in Seattle enrolled patients while the patients were actively infected and followed the patients over time throughout the course of disease. The collaborating institutions used their own protocols to collect whole blood in K2EDTA tubes. Collaborator samples were shipped for TCRbeta analysis as frozen whole blood, isolated PBMCs, or DNA extracted from either sample type. TCRbeta CDR3 regions were amplified from genomic DNA using the immunoSEQ Assay, a bias-controlled multiplex PCR. Per the authors' processing: Nucleated cell counts per sample were estimated from amplification of reference gene primers within the assay. To quantify the absolute abundance of each unique TCRbeta CDR3 rearrangement, sequence reads were collapsed and filtered. For each sample, productive Simpson clonality was calculated as the square root of Simpson's diversity index over productive rearrangements. The table comes from immuneACCESS by way of TCRdb, which keeps in-frame sequences with V and J called. Part of the clones is missing from these tables; in studies checked, under half for an unresolved V gene and the rest for unknown reasons. That table is the source of V, J and clone size, and D and trimming were worked out from the DNA. This sample comprises over 150,000 clones, 65% to 90% of them detected only once. The biggest ten clones account for around 10% of the sample.

Beyond this particular receptor, the publication reports: How much clinical and demographic metadata was included differed by source and by participant, and the metadata was provided uncurated.

This chain joins TRBV2 to TRBJ2-2; the junction holds 9 bases that match TRBD2. This TCR derives from an older woman with COVID-19, enrolled during active disease. Sequences were obtained from peripheral blood. The encoded CDR3 is CASSGRGRGGGTGELFF. DNA sequence: TGTGCCAGCAGTGGGCGGGGTCGCGGGGGGGGCACCGGGGAGCTGTTTTTT.